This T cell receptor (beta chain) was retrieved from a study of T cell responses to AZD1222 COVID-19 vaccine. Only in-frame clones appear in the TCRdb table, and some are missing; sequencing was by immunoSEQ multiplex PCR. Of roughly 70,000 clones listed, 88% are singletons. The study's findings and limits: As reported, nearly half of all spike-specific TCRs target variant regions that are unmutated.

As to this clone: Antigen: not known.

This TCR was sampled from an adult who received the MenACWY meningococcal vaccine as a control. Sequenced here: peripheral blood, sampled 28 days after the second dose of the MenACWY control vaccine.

The CDR3 sequence: CASSWGAVAGNIQYF. In DNA form, the CDR3 reads TGTGCCAGCAGTTGGGGCGCGGTCGCGGGAAACATTCAGTACTTC. The chain has TRBV27 and TRBJ2-4, with D perhaps being TRBD1 or TRBD2 (5 bases each). The germline V gene encodes CDR1 MNHEY and CDR2 SMNVEV (reference sequence). V was trimmed by 4 bases and J by 6 bases, leaving 16 bases between them. There are 15 residues in the CDR3.